Presented here are 13 T cell receptor beta chains from one specimen sequenced in a study of identical twins. Each CDR3 protein is one row after TCRdb ran MiXCR on the 5' RACE reads. The top ten clones hold 13% of a sample with some 760,000 distinct CDR3 sequences, 15% to 20% of them seen once. These data also featured in a second study, about T cells expressing NK-cell markers.

The sequenced sample was PBMCs. These receptors all come from a woman between 18 and 30 years old in good health.

V and J are TRBV20-1 and TRBJ1-1, with 9 bases identical to TRBD1. V lost 6 bases to trimming and J lost 5 bases; unmatched junction nucleotides: 7. Germline CDR1 reads DFQATT; CDR2 reads SNEGSKA (reference sequence). The CDR3 contains 13 residues. CDR3: CSAAQGASTEAFF. As DNA, the CDR3 is TGCAGTGCCGCACAGGGGGCGAGTACTGAAGCTTTCTTT.

This clonotype was seen at least ten times. V gene TRBV7-8 combines with J gene TRBJ2-5; no definite D call. Germline CDR1 is SGHVS and CDR2 is FQNEAQ. This CDR3 has 14 amino acids. Trimming removed 1 base at V and 2 bases at J, with 8 bases between. CDR3 bases: TGTGCCAGCAGCTTAGACGGAATACAAGAGACCCAGTACTTC. Translating gives CASSLDGIQETQYF.

V usage is TRBV20-1 and J usage is TRBJ2-6; D remains ambiguous. CDR3 length: 15 residues. V was cut by 3 bases and J by 0 bases, with 9 bases left in between. Germline-derived CDR1 and CDR2 are DFQATT and SNEGSKA (reference sequence). CDR3: CSASRRHSGANVLTF. The CDR3 DNA follows: TGCAGTGCTAGTAGACGCCACTCTGGGGCCAACGTCCTGACTTTC.

This clonotype appeared many times. The chain joins TRBV20-1 to TRBJ2-3; D gene ambiguous. Germline lookup yields CDR1 DFQATT and CDR2 SNEGSKA (reference sequence). The CDR3 length is 12 residues. V lost 2 bases, J lost 5 bases, and 8 bases lay in between. CDR3 region: CSARLGIDTQYF. The CDR3 DNA reads as TGCAGTGCTAGACTAGGGATAGATACGCAGTATTTT.

The V gene is TRBV9, the J gene TRBJ2-7, with 7 bases aligning to TRBD1. Per germline, CDR1 SGDLS and CDR2 YYNGEE. CDR3 size: 13 residues. The junction had 3 bases not matched to a gene; V was cut back by 0 bases and J by 6 bases. The CDR3 nucleotides read TGTGCCAGCAGCGTAGGACAGGGAAGCGAGCAGTACTTC. This translates into CASSVGQGSEQYF.

In this sample, this clonotype turned up a few times. The V call is TRBV20-1, the J call TRBJ2-3; TRBD1 is a possible D gene (7 bases). The CDR3 covers 14 residues. Looked up from germline, CDR1 is DFQATT and CDR2 is SNEGSKA (reference sequence). V lost 3 bases, J lost 5 bases, and 15 bases lay in between. The CDR3 DNA reads as TGCAGTGCTAGTAGGGGGCAAGCGGGAGATACGCAGTATTTT. Amino acids: CSASRGQAGDTQYF.

The CDR3 spells CAISGTSPPYEQYF. CDR3 bases: TGTGCCATCAGTGGGACTTCCCCCCCTTACGAGCAGTACTTC. This chain links TRBV10-3 with TRBJ2-7, with D tentatively TRBD2 (5 bases). CDR1 and CDR2 from the germline V gene are ENHRY and SYGVKD. The CDR3 extends over 14 amino acids. V was pared by 4 bases and J by 4 bases, with 14 bases between.

This clonotype has more than one count but fewer than ten. This rearrangement joins TRBV4-3 to TRBJ1-2, with no clear D. CDR1 and CDR2 (germline): LGHNA, YSLEER. This CDR3 spans 15 amino acids. The ends were cut back, 0 bases at V and 5 bases at J, with 13 bases in the middle. CDR3 sequence (DNA): TGCGCCAGCAGCCAAGATCGGGGTAGTGGGTATGGCTACACCTTC. As protein: CASSQDRGSGYGYTF.

Here the CDR3 reads CASSLFGTGEAKNIQYF. In nucleotides, the CDR3 is TGTGCCAGCAGTTTGTTCGGGACAGGGGAAGCCAAAAACATTCAGTACTTC. V usage is TRBV12-3 or TRBV12-4 and J usage is TRBJ2-4; 10 bases fit TRBD1. Trimming cost V 3 bases and J 0 bases; bases outside gene matches: 5. The CDR3 extends over 17 amino acids.

This clonotype showed up just a few times. The CDR3 reads CASSSGTVERYF. In DNA form, the CDR3 reads TGTGCCAGCAGTTCCGGGACCGTAGAAAGGTACTTC. The chain has TRBV27 and TRBJ2-7; possibly TRBD1 or TRBD2 for D (5 bases each). CDR3 length equals 12 residues. Germline loops: CDR1 MNHEY, CDR2 SMNVEV (reference sequence). V gave up 4 bases and J gave up 12 bases, with 16 bases separating them.

The chain is built from TRBV20-1 and TRBJ2-7; weak D call: TRBD1 (5 bases). There are 14 residues in the CDR3. V lost 3 bases, J lost 0 bases, and 12 bases lay in between. Germline lookup yields CDR1 DFQATT and CDR2 SNEGSKA (reference sequence). Here the CDR3 DNA reads TGCAGTGCTAGTCGCGACAGCTACTCCTACGAGCAGTACTTC. As protein: CSASRDSYSYEQYF.

This clonotype turned up a few times. This chain connects TRBV29-1 to TRBJ1-2; tentatively, D is TRBD1 (5 bases). CDR3 length: 14 residues. Germline-derived CDR1 and CDR2 are SQVTM and ANQGSEA. V was cut by 5 bases and J by 8 bases, with 21 bases left in between. The CDR3 loop is CSVRGAGGKGGYTF. CDR3 bases: TGCAGCGTTAGGGGAGCGGGAGGTAAAGGCGGCTACACCTTC.

Many counts were recorded for this clonotype. V is TRBV12-3 or TRBV12-4 and J is TRBJ1-6; no definite D call. V gave up 3 bases and J gave up 0 bases, with 6 bases separating them. The CDR3 contains 15 residues. Here the CDR3 reads CASSFGSSYNSPLHF. CDR3 coding DNA: TGTGCCAGCAGTTTTGGGAGCTCCTATAATTCACCCCTCCACTTT.